This TCR beta chain was documented in a study of shared clonotypes between healthy human individuals. This clone showed up just once. Germline assignment: CDR1 SNHLY and CDR2 FYNNEI. The V and J ends lost 0 bases and 4 bases respectively, with 8 bases between them. The CDR3 runs to 14 residues. CD8 cells classed as naive were CD45RO-negative and positively selected for CCR7, excluding terminally differentiated effector memory CD45RA+ cells. TCRdb keeps only in-frame clones here, not all; method: immunoSEQ multiplex PCR. The table has about 700,000 clones, about 91% seen once. The receptor comes from a man younger than 45 in good health. The sequencing sample was made of naive CD8+ T cells sorted from blood. The chain employs TRBV2 and TRBJ2-3; D unresolved. The CDR3 DNA is TGTGCCAGCAGTGAAGCCCTAGGGCCAGATACGCAGTATTTT. Protein: CASSEALGPDTQYF.